The following is a T cell receptor (beta chain) sequence with its context. This record belongs to a study of blood T cell repertoires in COVID-19. For the study at large: Sites across the United States, Italy and Spain contributed samples from acute and convalescent COVID-19.

The CDR3 extends over 13 amino acids. Per germline, CDR1 LNHDA and CDR2 SQIVND (reference sequence). Trimming left V 5 bases short and J 2 bases short, with 10 bases between. Original analysis: Estimation of nucleated cell counts relied on the amplification of reference gene primers. The assay was immunoSEQ multiplex PCR, and TCRdb's table has in-frame clones only and misses some. V, J and clone size derive from that table, while D and trimming were established from the DNA sequence. The sample includes about 150,000 clones, 75% to 90% of them seen just once. The chain carries TRBV19 and TRBJ2-7; D uncertain. The sequenced sample was peripheral blood. This TCR was recovered from a woman in her forties with acute or convalescent COVID-19. The CDR3 DNA reads TGTGCCAGTAGTTTACGACATACCTACGAGCAGTACTTC. As protein: CASSLRHTYEQYF. Together with reference TRBV19 and TRBJ2-7, the CDR3 gives the full variable domain: DGGITQSPKYLFRKEGQNVTLSCEQNLNHDAMYWYRQDPGQGLRLIYYSQIVNDFQKGDIAEGYSVSREKKESFPLTVTSAQKNPTAFYLCASSLRHTYEQYFGPGTRLTVT.